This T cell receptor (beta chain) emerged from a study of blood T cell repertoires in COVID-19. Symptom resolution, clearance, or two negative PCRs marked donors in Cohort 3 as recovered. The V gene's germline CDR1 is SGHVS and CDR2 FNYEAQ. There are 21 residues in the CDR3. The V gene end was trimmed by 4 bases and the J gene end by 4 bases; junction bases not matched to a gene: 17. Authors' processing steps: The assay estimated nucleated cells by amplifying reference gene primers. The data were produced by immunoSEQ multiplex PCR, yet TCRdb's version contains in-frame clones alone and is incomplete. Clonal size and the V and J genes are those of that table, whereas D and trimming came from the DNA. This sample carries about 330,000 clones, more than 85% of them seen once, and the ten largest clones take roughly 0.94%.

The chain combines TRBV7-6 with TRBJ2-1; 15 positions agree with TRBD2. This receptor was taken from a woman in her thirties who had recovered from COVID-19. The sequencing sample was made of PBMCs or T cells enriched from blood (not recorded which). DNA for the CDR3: TGTGCCAGCAGCTCCAGACACAGTAGGACTAGCGGGGGGGCCGGGTACAATGAGCAGTTCTTC. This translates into CASSSRHSRTSGGAGYNEQFF. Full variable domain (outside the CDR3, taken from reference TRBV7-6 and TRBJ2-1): GAGVSQSPRYKVTKRGQDVALRCDPISGHVSLYWYRQALGQGPEFLTYFNYEAQQDKSGLPNDRFSAERPEGSISTLTIQRTEQRDSAMYRCASSSRHSRTSGGAGYNEQFFGPGTRLTVL.